This T cell receptor (beta chain) was recovered during a study of blood T cells in healthy people across ages. Notes on the study in general: It was held that the diversity estimates obtained from one million T cells were underestimates.

With a J-beta primer mix and a sample-barcoded 5' primer, a second PCR ran roughly 6 to 11 cycles. All cDNA molecules were each tagged by a template-switch adaptor with 12 random nucleotides. Every sample returned 3 million or more CDR3-containing paired-end reads. One entry per CDR3 protein, called by TCRdb with MiXCR from the 5' RACE reads. The sample includes about 1.5 million distinct CDR3 sequences, 40% to 50% seen only once; the top ten take 7% to 9.5%. In the case of this clonotype: The antigen remains unidentified.

Every sample yielded at least 6 million isolated PBMCs. Material: blood. This receptor was identified in a young woman in good health.

In DNA form, the CDR3 reads TGTGCCAGCAGTGAAGCGCAGGCTTTCTTT. The encoded protein is CASSEAQAFF. The rearrangement links TRBV2 to TRBJ1-1; D is uncertain. CDR3 size: 10 residues. Germline V CDR1 and CDR2: SNHLY, FYNNEI. Trimming cost V 0 bases and J 11 bases, with 4 bases left between them.